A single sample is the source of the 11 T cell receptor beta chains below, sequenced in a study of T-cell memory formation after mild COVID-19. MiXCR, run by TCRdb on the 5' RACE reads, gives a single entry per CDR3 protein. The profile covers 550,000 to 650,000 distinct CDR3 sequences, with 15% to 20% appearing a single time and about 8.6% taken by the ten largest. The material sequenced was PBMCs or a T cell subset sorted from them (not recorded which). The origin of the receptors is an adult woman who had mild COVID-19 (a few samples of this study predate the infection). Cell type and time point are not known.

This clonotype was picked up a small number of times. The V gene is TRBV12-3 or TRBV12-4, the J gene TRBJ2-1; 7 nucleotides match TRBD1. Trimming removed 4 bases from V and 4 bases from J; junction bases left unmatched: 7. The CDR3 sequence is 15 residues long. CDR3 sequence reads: CASSSGTVTYNEQFF. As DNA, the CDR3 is TGTGCCAGCAGTTCCGGGACAGTGACTTACAATGAGCAGTTCTTC.

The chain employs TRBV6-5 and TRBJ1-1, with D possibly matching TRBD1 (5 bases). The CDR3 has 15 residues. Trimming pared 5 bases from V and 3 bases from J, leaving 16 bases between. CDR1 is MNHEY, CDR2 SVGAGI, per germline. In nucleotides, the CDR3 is TGTGCCAGCAGTCCTCGTACAGGTTTGTACACTGAAGCTTTCTTT. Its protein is CASSPRTGLYTEAFF.

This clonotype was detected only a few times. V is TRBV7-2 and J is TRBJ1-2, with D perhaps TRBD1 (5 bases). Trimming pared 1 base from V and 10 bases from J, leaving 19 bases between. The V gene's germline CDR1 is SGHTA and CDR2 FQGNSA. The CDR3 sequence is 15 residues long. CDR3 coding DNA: TGTGCCAGCAGCTTAGAATGGCAGGGTCACCGTGACTACACCTTC. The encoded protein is CASSLEWQGHRDYTF. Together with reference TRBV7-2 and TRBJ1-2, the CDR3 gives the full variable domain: GAGVSQSPSNKVTEKGKDVELRCDPISGHTALYWYRQSLGQGLEFLIYFQGNSAPDKSGLPSDRFSAERTGGSVSTLTIQRTQQEDSAVYLCASSLEWQGHRDYTFGSGTRLTVV.

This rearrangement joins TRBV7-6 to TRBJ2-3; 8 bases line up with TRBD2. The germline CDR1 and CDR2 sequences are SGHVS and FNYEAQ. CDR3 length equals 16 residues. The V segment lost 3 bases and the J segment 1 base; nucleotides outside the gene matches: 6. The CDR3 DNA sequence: TGTGCCAGCAGCTTCCTAATTAGCGGGGGCACAGATACGCAGTATTTT. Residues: CASSFLISGGTDTQYF.

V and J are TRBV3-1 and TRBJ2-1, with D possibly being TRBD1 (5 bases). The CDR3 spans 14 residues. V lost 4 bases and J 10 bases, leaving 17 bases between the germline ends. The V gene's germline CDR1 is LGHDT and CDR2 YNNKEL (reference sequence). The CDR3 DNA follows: TGTGCCAGCAGCCGAGAAAGTCGCAGGGTGGAGCAGTTCTTC. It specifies CASSRESRRVEQFF.

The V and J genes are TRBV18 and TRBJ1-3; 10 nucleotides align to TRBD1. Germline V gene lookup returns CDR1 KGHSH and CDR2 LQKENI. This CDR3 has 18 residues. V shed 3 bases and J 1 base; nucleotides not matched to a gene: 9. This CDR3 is CASSPPGGQGVSGNTIYF. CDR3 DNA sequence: TGTGCCAGCTCACCCCCGGGAGGACAGGGGGTTTCTGGAAACACCATATATTTT.

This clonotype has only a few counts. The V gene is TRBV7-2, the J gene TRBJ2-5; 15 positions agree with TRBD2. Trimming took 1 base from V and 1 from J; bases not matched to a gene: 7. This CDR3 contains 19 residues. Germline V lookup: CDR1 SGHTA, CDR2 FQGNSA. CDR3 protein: CASSLVGLAGGQIQETQYF. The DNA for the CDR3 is TGTGCCAGCAGCTTAGTGGGACTAGCGGGGGGACAGATCCAAGAGACCCAGTACTTC.

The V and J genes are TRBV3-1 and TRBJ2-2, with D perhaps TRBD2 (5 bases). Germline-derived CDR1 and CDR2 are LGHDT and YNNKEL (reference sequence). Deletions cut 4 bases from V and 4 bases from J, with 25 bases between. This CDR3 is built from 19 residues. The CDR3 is CASSRGTSRVHRGTGELFF. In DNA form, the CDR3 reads TGTGCCAGCAGCCGCGGTACCTCGAGGGTTCACCGGGGCACCGGGGAGCTGTTTTTT. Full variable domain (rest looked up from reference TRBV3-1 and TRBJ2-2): DTAVSQTPKYLVTQMGNDKSIKCEQNLGHDTMYWYKQDSKKFLKIMFSYNNKELIINETVPNRFSPKSPDKAHLNLHINSLELGDSAVYFCASSRGTSRVHRGTGELFFGEGSRLTVL.

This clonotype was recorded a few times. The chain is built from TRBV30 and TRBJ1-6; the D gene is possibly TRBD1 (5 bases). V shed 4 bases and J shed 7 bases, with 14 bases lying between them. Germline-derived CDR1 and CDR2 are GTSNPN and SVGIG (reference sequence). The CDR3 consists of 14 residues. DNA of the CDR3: TGTGCCTGGACATCCGGGGGGAGGAATTCACCCCTCCACTTT. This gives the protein CAWTSGGRNSPLHF.

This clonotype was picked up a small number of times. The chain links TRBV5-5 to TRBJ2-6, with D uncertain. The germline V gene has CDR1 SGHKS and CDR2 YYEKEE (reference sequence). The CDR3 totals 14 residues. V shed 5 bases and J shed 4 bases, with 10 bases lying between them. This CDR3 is CASSWVEGANVLTF. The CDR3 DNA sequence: TGTGCCAGCAGTTGGGTGGAAGGGGCCAACGTCCTGACTTTC.

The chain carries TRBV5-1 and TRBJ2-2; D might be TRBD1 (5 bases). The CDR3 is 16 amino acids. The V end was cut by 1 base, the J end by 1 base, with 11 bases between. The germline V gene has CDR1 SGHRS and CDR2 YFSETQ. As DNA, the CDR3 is TGCGCCAGCAGCTTGAACGACAGACAGAACACCGGGGAGCTGTTTTTT. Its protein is CASSLNDRQNTGELFF.